These 21 T cell receptor beta chains were all obtained from the same sample, sequenced in a study of beta chain features in type 1 diabetes. Study results and caveats: Moderate yet significant TCRB CDR3 shortening was seen in Type 1 diabetes patients in all four CD4+ subsets.

For these TCRs, the target antigens are not known. What was sequenced were expressed TCRB transcripts, since all of the isolated RNA had been reverse transcribed. The data were produced by immunoSEQ multiplex PCR, yet TCRdb's version contains in-frame clones alone and is incomplete. The data contain hundreds of thousands of clones, around 15% of them singletons. The sample consisted of naive CD4+ T cells from blood. These receptor sequences come from a young man with type 1 diabetes.

This clone was seen more than once but under ten times. V usage is TRBV5-4 and J usage is TRBJ1-2, with D perhaps TRBD1 (6 bases). CDR1 is SGHNT and CDR2 is YYREEE in the germline V gene (reference sequence). V was pared by 0 bases and J by 7 bases, with 22 bases between. CDR3 length: 17 residues. The CDR3 nucleotides are TGTGCCAGCAGCTTGGCAGCCTCGCGGCAGGGGATAGGTGGCTACACCTTC. This encodes CASSLAASRQGIGGYTF.

The genes are TRBV11-2 and TRBJ2-2, with 8 bases identical to TRBD1. The V gene end was trimmed by 5 bases and the J gene end by 4 bases; junction bases not matched to a gene: 6. This CDR3 has 15 amino acids. Per germline, CDR1 SGHAT and CDR2 FQNNGV. The CDR3 DNA is TGTGCCAGCAGCCGTCAGGGGGCTGGCACCGGGGAGCTGTTTTTT. Amino acid sequence: CASSRQGAGTGELFF.

The J gene is TRBJ1-1, the V gene TRBV29-1; D is unresolved. With 4 bases removed from V and 0 bases from J, the gap between germline ends came to 9 bases. The CDR3 is 13 residues long. CDR1 and CDR2 from the germline V gene are SQVTM and ANQGSEA. CDR3 coding DNA: TGCAGCGTTGTTCGGGAGCTGAACACTGAAGCTTTCTTT. Amino acid sequence: CSVVRELNTEAFF. Filled out from reference TRBV29-1 and TRBJ1-1, the complete variable domain reads SAVISQKPSRDICQRGTSLTIQCQVDSQVTMMFWYRQQPGQSLTLIATANQGSEATYESGFVIDKFPISRPNLTFSTLTVSNMSPEDSSIYLCSVVRELNTEAFFGQGTRLTVV.

The chain has TRBV28 and TRBJ1-2; 8 nucleotides match TRBD1. Germline V gene data show CDR1 as MDHEN and CDR2 as SYDVKM. The CDR3 spans 12 residues. Trimming took 6 bases from V and 7 from J; bases not matched to a gene: 4. The CDR3 nucleotides read TGTGCCAGCAGCGGACAGGGAAGTGGCTACACCTTC. This gives the protein CASSGQGSGYTF.

This rearrangement joins TRBV5-1 to TRBJ2-1, with D hard to call. The CDR3 sequence is 15 residues long. Germline CDR1 is SGHRS and CDR2 is YFSETQ. Trimming took 1 base from V and 0 from J, leaving 8 bases between them. CDR3 nucleotide sequence: TGCGCCAGCAGCTTGAATGGCCCCTCCTACAATGAGCAGTTCTTC. Amino acid sequence: CASSLNGPSYNEQFF.

The chain has TRBV10-3 and TRBJ1-1; no firm D call. Germline-derived CDR1 and CDR2 are ENHRY and SYGVKD. The germline V and J ends were trimmed by 6 bases and 3 bases, with 11 bases remaining between them. CDR3 length: 13 amino acids. This CDR3 is CAISEGPYTEAFF. CDR3 in DNA: TGTGCCATCAGCGAGGGCCCGTACACTGAAGCTTTCTTT.

This clone was observed a handful of times. This rearrangement joins TRBV28 to TRBJ1-2; no clear D gene. The CDR3 has 12 residues. Trimming cost V 6 bases and J 2 bases, with 7 bases left between them. CDR1 and CDR2 (germline): MDHEN, SYDVKM. The CDR3 bases are TGTGCCAGCAGATGGTCCAACTATGGCTACACCTTC. It yields the protein CASRWSNYGYTF.

The chain carries TRBV19 and TRBJ2-1; 7 bases align to TRBD1. There are 16 residues in the CDR3. The germline V gene has CDR1 LNHDA and CDR2 SQIVND (reference sequence). The J segment lost 6 bases and the V segment lost 4 bases, leaving 12 bases of the junction unmatched. The CDR3 DNA follows: TGTGCCAGTAGTAGCACAGGGGCTTCCCCTCTCAATGAGCAGTTCTTC. It codes for CASSSTGASPLNEQFF.

This clone is a singleton in its sample. The rearrangement joins TRBV4-2 to TRBJ2-4; 7 nucleotides match TRBD2. Germline loops: CDR1 LGHNA, CDR2 YNFKEQ. V was clipped by 0 bases and J by 6 bases; unmatched bases: 11. The CDR3 consists of 17 residues. CDR3: CASSQDPTSSGGNIQYF. The DNA for the CDR3 is TGTGCCAGCAGCCAAGATCCGACTAGCAGTGGGGGAAACATTCAGTACTTC.

This chain links TRBV30 with TRBJ2-7; D assignment may be TRBD1 or TRBD2 (7 bases each). This CDR3 has 14 amino acids. V dropped 5 bases and J dropped 3 bases, with 17 bases sitting between them. Germline V CDR1 and CDR2: GTSNPN, SVGIG (reference sequence). DNA for the CDR3: TGTGCCTGGGCTCGACAGGGAGGGGGCTACGAGCAGTACTTC. Translation: CAWARQGGGYEQYF.

The rearrangement links TRBV30 to TRBJ2-7, with TRBD2 matching 7 bases. Germline CDR1 GTSNPN, CDR2 SVGIG (reference sequence). V dropped 5 bases and J dropped 6; count of bases not matched to a gene: 7. The CDR3 is made up of 12 amino acids. The CDR3 sequence is CAWGERGGEQYF. The DNA for the CDR3 is TGTGCCTGGGGGGAGCGGGGAGGCGAGCAGTACTTC. The variable domain in full, with the rest retrieved from reference TRBV30 and TRBJ2-7, is SQTIHQWPATLVQPVGSPLSLECTVEGTSNPNLYWYRQAAGRGLQLLFYSVGIGQISSEVPQNLSASRPQDRQFILSSKKLLLSDSGFYLCAWGERGGEQYFGPGTRLTVT.

This clone has just a few counts. The chain combines TRBV5-5 with TRBJ2-7; D unresolved. This CDR3 is built from 12 residues. Trimming took 0 bases from V and 3 from J, leaving 4 bases between them. Per the germline V gene, CDR1 is SGHKS and CDR2 is YYEKEE (reference sequence). The CDR3 nucleotides read TGTGCCAGCAGCTTGGTGGGCTACGAGCAGTACTTC. Protein sequence: CASSLVGYEQYF.

This clone was seen only a few times. This chain links TRBV9 with TRBJ2-1; 8 positions agree with TRBD2. This CDR3 is 18 amino acids long. The V segment lost 0 bases and the J segment 2 bases; nucleotides outside the gene matches: 10. Germline CDR1 is SGDLS and CDR2 is YYNGEE. CDR3 loop: CASSVVSSGSYPYNEQFF. CDR3 sequence (DNA): TGTGCCAGCAGCGTAGTTTCTAGCGGGTCCTACCCCTACAATGAGCAGTTCTTC.

This clone was picked up a small number of times. V gene TRBV9 combines with J gene TRBJ1-1; TRBD1 might be the D (5 bases). Trimming removed 4 bases from V and 1 base from J, with 17 bases in between. The V gene's germline CDR1 is SGDLS and CDR2 YYNGEE. This CDR3 region has 16 residues. The CDR3 sequence: CASSPRNAGRNTEAFF. DNA of the CDR3: TGTGCCAGCAGCCCAAGAAATGCAGGGAGGAACACTGAAGCTTTCTTT.

The chain joins TRBV6-1 to TRBJ1-2; D remains ambiguous. From germline, CDR1 is MNHNS and CDR2 SASEGT. The ends were cut back, 2 bases at V and 4 bases at J, with 17 bases in the middle. This CDR3 region has 16 residues. CDR3 in DNA: TGTGCCAGCAGTGAAAGTCGGAGCGGACGGAGCTATGGCTACACCTTC. Protein: CASSESRSGRSYGYTF.

This clone was counted only a few times. The genes are TRBV20-1 and TRBJ2-3; weak D call: TRBD2 (6 bases). The CDR3 is 11 residues long. Germline CDR1 and CDR2: DFQATT and SNEGSKA (reference sequence). V dropped 5 bases and J dropped 7 bases, with 10 bases sitting between them. The CDR3 spells CSAGGANTQYF. In DNA form, the CDR3 reads TGCAGTGCTGGAGGGGCCAATACGCAGTATTTT.

This rearrangement joins TRBV19 to TRBJ2-7; no reliable D call. The CDR3 contains 14 residues. Trimming pared 1 base from V and 0 bases from J, leaving 7 bases between. Looked up from germline, CDR1 is LNHDA and CDR2 is SQIVND (reference sequence). The DNA of the CDR3 is TGTGCCAGTAGTATAGGGACCCTCTCCTACGAGCAGTACTTC. It specifies CASSIGTLSYEQYF.

This clone was seen a handful of times. V and J are TRBV2 and TRBJ2-5, with unresolved D. The V end lost 4 bases, the J end lost 5 bases, and 11 bases lay between the germline ends. Germline CDR1 is SNHLY and CDR2 is FYNNEI. This CDR3 spans 13 amino acids. The CDR3 DNA is TGTGCCAGCAGTGTAACCTTGTGGGAGACCCAGTACTTC. Protein: CASSVTLWETQYF.

This clone has a handful of counts. For the CDR3, the DNA is TGTGCCTGGAGTGTCCCAGATCAGCCCCAGCATTTT. Amino acid sequence: CAWSVPDQPQHF. This chain connects TRBV30 to TRBJ1-5; D not resolved. Trimming took off 0 bases at V and 5 bases at J, with 5 bases between the two ends. From germline, CDR1 is GTSNPN and CDR2 SVGIG (reference sequence). The CDR3 covers 12 residues.

The rearrangement joins TRBV30 to TRBJ1-5, with D maybe TRBD1 (5 bases). The CDR3 loop spans 13 amino acids. V gave up 0 bases and J gave up 9 bases, with 12 bases separating them. Germline-derived CDR1 and CDR2 are GTSNPN and SVGIG (reference sequence). The CDR3 loop reads CAWSVKGLGPQHF. The CDR3 DNA follows: TGTGCCTGGAGTGTAAAGGGGCTAGGGCCCCAGCATTTT.

This clone was detected only a few times. The chain carries TRBV30 and TRBJ2-3; unclear D gene. Germline V gives CDR1 GTSNPN, CDR2 SVGIG (reference sequence). V lost 1 base to trimming and J lost 6 bases, with 5 bases between them. This CDR3 is 11 amino acids long. CDR3 in DNA: TGTGCCTGGAGTGCCCAGGATACGCAGTATTTT. Amino acid sequence: CAWSAQDTQYF. Combining the CDR3 with reference TRBV30 and TRBJ2-3 gives the whole variable domain SQTIHQWPATLVQPVGSPLSLECTVEGTSNPNLYWYRQAAGRGLQLLFYSVGIGQISSEVPQNLSASRPQDRQFILSSKKLLLSDSGFYLCAWSAQDTQYFGPGTRLTVL.